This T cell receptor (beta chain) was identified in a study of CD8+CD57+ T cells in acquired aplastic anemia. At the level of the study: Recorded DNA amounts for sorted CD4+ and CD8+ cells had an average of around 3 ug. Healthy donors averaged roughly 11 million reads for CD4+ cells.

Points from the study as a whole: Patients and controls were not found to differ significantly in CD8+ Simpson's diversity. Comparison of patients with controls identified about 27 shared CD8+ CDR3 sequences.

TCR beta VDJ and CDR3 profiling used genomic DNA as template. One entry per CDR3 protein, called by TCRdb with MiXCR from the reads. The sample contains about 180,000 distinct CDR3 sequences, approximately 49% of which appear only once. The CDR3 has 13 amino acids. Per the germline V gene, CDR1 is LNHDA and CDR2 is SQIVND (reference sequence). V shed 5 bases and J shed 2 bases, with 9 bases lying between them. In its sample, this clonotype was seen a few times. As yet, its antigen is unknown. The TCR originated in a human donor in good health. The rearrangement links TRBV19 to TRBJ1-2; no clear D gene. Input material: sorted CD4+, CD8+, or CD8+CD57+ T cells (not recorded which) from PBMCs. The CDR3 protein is CASSWTKNYGYTF. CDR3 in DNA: TGTGCCAGTAGTTGGACGAAAAACTATGGCTACACCTTC.